This T cell receptor (delta chain) was retrieved from a study of gamma-delta T cells after stem cell transplantation. The V end was cut by 3 bases, the J end by 0 bases, with 19 bases between. Germline V gene data show CDR1 as GEAIGNYY and CDR2 as EKD. The CDR3 consists of 17 residues. TCRdb made new clone calls on the RT-PCR reads using CATT. The table lists a few thousand delta-chain clones, around 20% of them singletons, with approximately 23% in the top ten. As concerns this clone: A far larger clone is a single base away, which makes a read error likely. Distinct nucleotide sequences in the sample also encode this CDR3.

Sequencing input: gamma-delta T cells. The rearrangement uses TRDV2 and TRDJ1; possible D gene TRDD3, 6 bases. This receptor was obtained from a human donor. It is not recorded whose cells these are; they may come from a transplant donor. In DNA form, the CDR3 reads TGTGCCTGTGACTCACTGGGCCAACTAGGGTACACCGATAAACTCATCTTT. It is translated as CACDSLGQLGYTDKLIF.